This T cell receptor (beta chain) derives from a study of control samples from healthy donors and cancer patients. Trimming left V 0 bases short and J 6 bases short, with 12 bases between. Germline V gene data show CDR1 as SGHTA and CDR2 as FQGNSA. The CDR3 consists of 16 residues. Sequencing was performed with immunoSEQ multiplex PCR; in TCRdb, only in-frame clones are kept and a portion is missing. This sample has 55,000 to 85,000 clones, with roughly nine tenths found just once. The gene calls are TRBV7-2 and TRBJ1-6; D is unresolved. The sequenced sample was PBMCs. This receptor was obtained from a man aged 60 to 75 with lung cancer. CDR3 region: CASSLASPGVNSPLHF. The DNA of the CDR3 is TGTGCCAGCAGCTTAGCTTCCCCGGGAGTTAATTCACCCCTCCACTTT.